Listed below are T cell receptor beta chains from one sample, sequenced in a study of T cell responses to AZD1222 COVID-19 vaccine. TCRdb's copy holds only in-frame clones and misses some; the assay was immunoSEQ multiplex PCR. In the table there are around 50,000 clones, 86% of which are singletons. Sample: peripheral blood, taken on day 0 of AZD1222 vaccination. All receptors derive from an adult in good health. The CDR3 runs from the conserved cysteine through the conserved F or W. Each record gives: clone size, V gene, D gene, J gene, CDR3 DNA, CDR3 protein. A D gene is named only where the DNA matches it firmly. Clone size is stated in some rows and not others, as once, few, many or a class when expanded.

clone_size: .
v_call: TRBV27
d_call: .
j_call: TRBJ1-2
cdr3_nt: TGTGCCAGCAGTTTATCCGGCTCGGGATCTATCGGGGGCTACACCTTC
cdr3_aa: CASSLSGSGSIGGYTF

clone_size: .
v_call: TRBV7-3
d_call: TRBD1
j_call: TRBJ2-5
cdr3_nt: TGTGCCAGCAGCCCACAGGGGGCGCAGGGAGAGACCCAGTACTTC
cdr3_aa: CASSPQGAQGETQYF

clone_size: .
v_call: TRBV18
d_call: .
j_call: TRBJ2-1
cdr3_nt: TGTGCCAGCTCACCACCGAAGGGCCGGGGACTGTACAATGAGCAGTTCTTC
cdr3_aa: CASSPPKGRGLYNEQFF

clone_size: .
v_call: TRBV19
d_call: .
j_call: TRBJ1-1
cdr3_nt: TGTGCCAGTAGTATAGATCGGAACACTGAAGCTTTCTTT
cdr3_aa: CASSIDRNTEAFF

clone_size: .
v_call: TRBV29-1
d_call: TRBD2
j_call: TRBJ2-5
cdr3_nt: TGCAGCGCACCCTTAGCGGGAGGTAACGGAGGAGAGACCCAGTACTTC
cdr3_aa: CSAPLAGGNGGETQYF

clone_size: .
v_call: TRBV27
d_call: .
j_call: TRBJ2-1
cdr3_nt: TGTGCCAGCAGTTTACCCACATCGCGCGCTACCTACAATGAGCAGTTCTTC
cdr3_aa: CASSLPTSRATYNEQFF

clone_size: few
v_call: TRBV28
d_call: TRBD1
j_call: TRBJ1-3
cdr3_nt: TGTGCCAGCGGGATACCGGGACAGGGAGATTACTCTGGAAACACCATATATTTT
cdr3_aa: CASGIPGQGDYSGNTIYF

clone_size: .
v_call: TRBV7-9
d_call: .
j_call: TRBJ1-2
cdr3_nt: TGTGCCAGCAGCTTAGAGAAAAACTATGGCTACACCTTC
cdr3_aa: CASSLEKNYGYTF

clone_size: .
v_call: TRBV27
d_call: TRBD1
j_call: TRBJ2-7
cdr3_nt: TGTGCCAGCAGTACTAGTTCGGGGACAGGGGGCTACGAGCAGTACTTC
cdr3_aa: CASSTSSGTGGYEQYF

clone_size: .
v_call: TRBV12-5
d_call: TRBD1
j_call: TRBJ1-2
cdr3_nt: TGTGCTAGTGCCCCTGACAGGGGGCGAGGCTACACCTTC
cdr3_aa: CASAPDRGRGYTF

clone_size: .
v_call: TRBV7-9
d_call: TRBD1
j_call: TRBJ2-3
cdr3_nt: TGTGCCAGCAGCCTCGGGACAGGGCACACTATCGATACGCAGTATTTT
cdr3_aa: CASSLGTGHTIDTQYF

clone_size: few
v_call: TRBV7-8
d_call: TRBD2
j_call: TRBJ2-1
cdr3_nt: TGTGCCAGCAGCTTAGCTGGGAGTAGCGGGAAACACAATGAGCAGTTCTTC
cdr3_aa: CASSLAGSSGKHNEQFF

clone_size: .
v_call: TRBV10-3
d_call: TRBD1
j_call: TRBJ1-1
cdr3_nt: TGTGCCATCAGTGAGTCACCCGGACAGGGTGAAGCTTTCTTT
cdr3_aa: CAISESPGQGEAFF

clone_size: .
v_call: TRBV7-9
d_call: TRBD1
j_call: TRBJ2-2
cdr3_nt: TGTGCCAGCAGCTCTCCGGGACAGGAATACACCGGGGAGCTGTTTTTT
cdr3_aa: CASSSPGQEYTGELFF

clone_size: once
v_call: TRBV19
d_call: .
j_call: TRBJ1-5
cdr3_nt: TGTGCCAGTAGTATACCTAGGGGGGAGCCCCAGCATTTT
cdr3_aa: CASSIPRGEPQHF

clone_size: .
v_call: TRBV6-2/TRBV6-3
d_call: .
j_call: TRBJ1-5
cdr3_nt: TGTGCCAGCAGTTACCTGTACCACAGGGACCAGCCCCAGCATTTT
cdr3_aa: CASSYLYHRDQPQHF

clone_size: .
v_call: TRBV5-1
d_call: .
j_call: TRBJ1-1
cdr3_nt: TGCGCCAGCAGCTTGGGGACGGAGAACACTGAAGCTTTCTTT
cdr3_aa: CASSLGTENTEAFF

clone_size: .
v_call: TRBV10-3
d_call: .
j_call: TRBJ1-2
cdr3_nt: TGTGCCATCAGTGACCCGCGGTTCATGTGGGGCTACACCTTC
cdr3_aa: CAISDPRFMWGYTF

clone_size: .
v_call: TRBV7-8
d_call: TRBD1
j_call: TRBJ1-4
cdr3_nt: TGTGCCAGCAGGCCAGGGGGGTCCGTGAATGAAAAACTGTTTTTT
cdr3_aa: CASRPGGSVNEKLFF

clone_size: .
v_call: TRBV5-1
d_call: TRBD1
j_call: TRBJ1-2
cdr3_nt: TGCGCCAGCAGCTTAGGGACAGCTAACTATGGCTACACCTTC
cdr3_aa: CASSLGTANYGYTF

clone_size: .
v_call: TRBV30
d_call: .
j_call: TRBJ2-3
cdr3_nt: TGTGCCTGGAGTGGAGCTACTTCAGATACGCAGTATTTT
cdr3_aa: CAWSGATSDTQYF

clone_size: .
v_call: TRBV19
d_call: .
j_call: TRBJ2-2
cdr3_nt: TGTGCCAGTAGTTTATTGGGACCGTGGGCCGGGGAGCTGTTTTTT
cdr3_aa: CASSLLGPWAGELFF

clone_size: .
v_call: TRBV28
d_call: .
j_call: TRBJ1-2
cdr3_nt: TGTGCCAGCAGTCTTGCGCAGGGTAGAGGCTATGGCTACACCTTC
cdr3_aa: CASSLAQGRGYGYTF

clone_size: .
v_call: TRBV2
d_call: TRBD1
j_call: TRBJ1-2
cdr3_nt: TGTGCCAGCAGAGCTACACAGGGGGCGAACTATGGCTACACCTTC
cdr3_aa: CASRATQGANYGYTF

clone_size: .
v_call: TRBV4-2
d_call: TRBD1
j_call: TRBJ2-1
cdr3_nt: TGTGCCAGCAGCCAAGATCATGGGACAGGAACCTACAATGAGCAGTTCTTC
cdr3_aa: CASSQDHGTGTYNEQFF

clone_size: .
v_call: TRBV5-1
d_call: TRBD2
j_call: TRBJ2-1
cdr3_nt: TGCGCCAGCAGCCGGGGACTAGCGGAATACAATGAGCAGTTCTTC
cdr3_aa: CASSRGLAEYNEQFF

clone_size: .
v_call: TRBV6-2/TRBV6-3
d_call: .
j_call: TRBJ1-1
cdr3_nt: TGTGCCAGCAGTTACCTGATCCAGAATGAAGCTTTCTTT
cdr3_aa: CASSYLIQNEAFF

clone_size: .
v_call: TRBV5-5
d_call: TRBD2
j_call: TRBJ2-7
cdr3_nt: TGTGCCAGCAGCATTCTAGCGGGAGGGCCTTACGAGCAGTACTTC
cdr3_aa: CASSILAGGPYEQYF

clone_size: .
v_call: TRBV28
d_call: TRBD1
j_call: TRBJ2-7
cdr3_nt: TGTGCCAGCAGTCCCTGGGACAGTCGCTACGAGCAGTACTTC
cdr3_aa: CASSPWDSRYEQYF

clone_size: .
v_call: TRBV7-8
d_call: TRBD2
j_call: TRBJ2-3
cdr3_nt: TGTGCCATTAGAGGGACTAGCGGGAGGTTACAGTATTTT
cdr3_aa: CAIRGTSGRLQYF